What follows are 8 T cell receptor beta chains derived from one specimen sequenced in a study of control samples from healthy donors and cancer patients. The repertoire was sequenced with immunoSEQ multiplex PCR; TCRdb's copy has only in-frame clones and lacks some. The sample lists 100,000 to 120,000 clones, more than 75% occurring once. Sequencing was performed on PBMCs. The receptors originated from a woman aged 60-75 years with lung cancer.

This clone came up once. The gene calls are TRBV6-1 and TRBJ1-1; possible D gene TRBD1, 5 bases. Germline V CDR1 and CDR2: MNHNS, SASEGT. Trimming removed 2 bases at V and 5 bases at J, with 9 bases between. The CDR3 is 13 residues long. The CDR3 nucleotides are TGTGCCAGCAGTGAAATCAGGGAGACTGAAGCTTTCTTT. Its translation: CASSEIRETEAFF.

The chain joins TRBV11-3 to TRBJ2-2; 7 bases agree with TRBD2. The V gene end was trimmed by 4 bases and the J gene end by 0 bases; junction bases not matched to a gene: 2. CDR3 size: 15 residues. The germline gives CDR1 SGHNT, CDR2 YENEEA. DNA for the CDR3: TGTGCCAGCAGCTCTGGACTAGCGAACACCGGGGAGCTGTTTTTT. This gives the protein CASSSGLANTGELFF.

The V and J genes are TRBV2 and TRBJ2-2; 9 bases agree with TRBD2. This CDR3 has 16 amino acids. V lost 5 bases, J lost 2 bases, and 6 bases stayed unmatched. CDR1 and CDR2 from the germline V gene are SNHLY and FYNNEI. Here the CDR3 reads CASSFSGGGNTGELFF. The CDR3 DNA is TGTGCCAGCAGTTTTAGCGGGGGAGGAAACACCGGGGAGCTGTTTTTT.

The chain joins TRBV7-9 to TRBJ2-1; the D gene is possibly TRBD2 (6 bases). Germline V gene lookup returns CDR1 SEHNR and CDR2 FQNEAQ (reference sequence). Deletions cut 6 bases from V and 9 bases from J, with 21 bases between. The CDR3 sequence is 15 residues long. In DNA form, the CDR3 reads TGTGCCAGCAGGCGGGATGCGGCTATGAGGGTTGAGCAGTTCTTC. Encoded protein: CASRRDAAMRVEQFF.

The chain carries TRBV2 and TRBJ2-1; the D gene could be TRBD1 or TRBD2 (6 bases each). V was pared by 4 bases and J by 4 bases, with 14 bases between. CDR3 length: 15 residues. The germline V gene has CDR1 SNHLY and CDR2 FYNNEI. CDR3 coding DNA: TGTGCCAGCAGTGCCGAGCAAGGGGGGTACAATGAGCAGTTCTTC. It encodes CASSAEQGGYNEQFF.

The V gene is TRBV7-9, the J gene TRBJ1-2; 8 positions match TRBD1. Trimming took 2 bases from V and 3 from J; bases not matched to a gene: 8. CDR3 size: 16 residues. Germline V gene sequence: CDR1 SEHNR, CDR2 FQNEAQ (reference sequence). The DNA for the CDR3 is TGTGCCAGCAGCTTACCACCCGGGACAGGCTACTATGGCTACACCTTC. Translated: CASSLPPGTGYYGYTF.

J is TRBJ1-3 and V is TRBV5-1, with TRBD1 matching over 7 bases. The CDR3 runs 15 residues. The junction had 6 bases not matched to a gene; V was cut back by 4 bases and J by 2 bases. Germline CDR1 and CDR2: SGHRS and YFSETQ. This CDR3 reads CASSPGDRTGNTIYF. In DNA, the CDR3 is TGCGCCAGCAGCCCGGGGGACAGAACTGGAAACACCATATATTTT.

Details on this clone: The sample contains more than one DNA sequence encoding this CDR3. This chain connects TRBV5-6 to TRBJ2-7; no firm D call. Germline V lookup: CDR1 SGHDT, CDR2 YYEEEE. CDR3 size: 11 residues. The V and J ends lost 3 bases and 3 bases respectively, with 4 bases between them. The CDR3 region has the DNA TGTGCCAGCAGCTCGTACTACGAGCAGTACTTC. Amino acids: CASSSYYEQYF.